In its sample, the clone carrying this TCR beta chain is medium-sized. This entry is derived from a study of T cell responses to AZD1222 COVID-19 vaccine. For the study at large: Analyses pooled second doses at about 4 or about 12 weeks.

Produced via immunoSEQ multiplex PCR; TCRdb's table is partial and in-frame only. The data show roughly 97,000 clones, with about 87% seen just once and over 6.5% held by the top ten. V gave up 1 base and J gave up 4 bases; unmatched junction bases: 5. The germline V gene has CDR1 LGHNA and CDR2 YNFKEQ. This CDR3 comprises 16 residues. This sequence joins TRBV4-2 and TRBJ2-3; 10 positions agree with TRBD1. The clonotype comes from an adult in good health. The sequences come from peripheral blood, collected on day 0 of AZD1222 vaccination. The CDR3 reads CASSQAEGQGADTQYF. CDR3 DNA sequence: TGTGCCAGCAGCCAAGCCGAAGGACAGGGGGCAGATACGCAGTATTTT.